This T cell receptor beta chain is drawn from a study of T-cell memory formation after mild COVID-19. Study-wide points: Clones that contracted clustered mainly in CM and EM if CD4+ and in EMRA if CD8+.

Germline CDR1 reads SGHRS; CDR2 reads YFSETQ. Trimming removed 4 bases from V and 4 bases from J; junction bases left unmatched: 6. The CDR3 is 15 amino acids. Via MiXCR, TCRdb re-called the 5' RACE reads, giving one row per CDR3 protein. The sample consists of approximately 210,000 distinct CDR3 sequences, approximately 20% of them appearing once. This clonotype came up a few times. Its antigen is unknown. The V and J genes are TRBV5-1 and TRBJ2-3; TRBD2 matches 10 bases. Material: PBMCs or a T cell subset sorted from them (not recorded which). This TCR derives from an adult woman who had mild COVID-19 (a few samples of this study predate the infection). Cell type and time point are not known. CDR3 region: CASSPGLANPDTQYF. Here the CDR3 DNA reads TGCGCCAGCAGCCCGGGACTAGCGAACCCAGATACGCAGTATTTT. Complete variable domain (other parts from reference TRBV5-1 and TRBJ2-3): KAGVTQTPRYLIKTRGQQVTLSCSPISGHRSVSWYQQTPGQGLQFLFEYFSETQRNKGNFPGRFSGRQFSNSRSEMNVSTLELGDSALYLCASSPGLANPDTQYFGPGTRLTVL.